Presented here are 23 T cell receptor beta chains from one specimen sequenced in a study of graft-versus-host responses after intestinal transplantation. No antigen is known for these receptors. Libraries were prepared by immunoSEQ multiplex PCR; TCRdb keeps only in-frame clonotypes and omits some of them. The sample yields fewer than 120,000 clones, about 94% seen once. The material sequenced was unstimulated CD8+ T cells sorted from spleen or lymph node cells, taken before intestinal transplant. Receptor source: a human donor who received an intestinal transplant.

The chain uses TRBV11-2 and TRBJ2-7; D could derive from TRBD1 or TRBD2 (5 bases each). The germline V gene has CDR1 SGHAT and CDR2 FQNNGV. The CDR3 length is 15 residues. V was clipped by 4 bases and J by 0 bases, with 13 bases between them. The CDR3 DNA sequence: TGTGCCAGCAGCTACCGGGGCTTCAGCTCCTACGAGCAGTACTTC. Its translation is CASSYRGFSSYEQYF.

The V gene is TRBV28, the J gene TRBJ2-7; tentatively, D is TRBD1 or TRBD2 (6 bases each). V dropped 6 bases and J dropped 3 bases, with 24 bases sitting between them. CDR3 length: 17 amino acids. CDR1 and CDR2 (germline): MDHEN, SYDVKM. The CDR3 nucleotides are TGTGCCAGCAGCTCCCTGAGTCTGACAAGGGGGGACTACGAGCAGTACTTC. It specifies CASSSLSLTRGDYEQYF.

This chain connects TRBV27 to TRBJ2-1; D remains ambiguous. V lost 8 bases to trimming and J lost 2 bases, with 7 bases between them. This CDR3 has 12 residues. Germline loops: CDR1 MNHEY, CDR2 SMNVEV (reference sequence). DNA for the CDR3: TGTGCCAGCGGGATAACCTACAATGAGCAGTTCTTC. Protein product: CASGITYNEQFF.

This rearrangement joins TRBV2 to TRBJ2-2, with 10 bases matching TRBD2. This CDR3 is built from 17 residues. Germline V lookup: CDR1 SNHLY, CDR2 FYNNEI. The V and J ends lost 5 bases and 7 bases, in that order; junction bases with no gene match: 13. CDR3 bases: TGTGCCAGCAGTTTCGAGCGGGAGGGCCCCGGTTACGGGGAGCTGTTTTTT. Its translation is CASSFEREGPGYGELFF.

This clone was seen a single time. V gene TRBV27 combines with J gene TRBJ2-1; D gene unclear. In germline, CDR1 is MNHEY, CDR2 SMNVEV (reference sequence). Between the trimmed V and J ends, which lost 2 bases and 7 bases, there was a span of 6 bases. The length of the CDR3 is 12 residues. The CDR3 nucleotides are TGTGCCAGCAGTTTAGGTCCTAATGAGCAGTTCTTC. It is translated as CASSLGPNEQFF.

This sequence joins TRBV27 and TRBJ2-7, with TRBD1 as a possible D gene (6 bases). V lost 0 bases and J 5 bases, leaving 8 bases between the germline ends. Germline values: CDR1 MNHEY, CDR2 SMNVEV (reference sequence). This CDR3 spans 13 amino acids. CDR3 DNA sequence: TGTGCCAGCAGTTTATCCAGGGGCCACGAGCAGTACTTC. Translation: CASSLSRGHEQYF.

CDR3 nucleotides: TGTGCCAGTAGGCGGGGGCCGAACACCGGGGAGCTGTTTTTT. Its translation is CASRRGPNTGELFF. The gene calls are TRBV5-6 and TRBJ2-2, with D possibly TRBD2 on 7 matching bases. V lost 8 bases and J 0 bases, leaving 11 bases between the germline ends. This CDR3 has 14 amino acids. The germline V gene encodes CDR1 SGHDT and CDR2 YYEEEE.

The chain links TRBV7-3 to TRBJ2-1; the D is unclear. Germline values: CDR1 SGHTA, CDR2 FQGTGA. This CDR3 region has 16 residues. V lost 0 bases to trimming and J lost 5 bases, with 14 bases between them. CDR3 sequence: CASSLTASLRHNEQFF. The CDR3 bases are TGTGCCAGCAGCTTAACGGCTTCCTTGAGACACAATGAGCAGTTCTTC.

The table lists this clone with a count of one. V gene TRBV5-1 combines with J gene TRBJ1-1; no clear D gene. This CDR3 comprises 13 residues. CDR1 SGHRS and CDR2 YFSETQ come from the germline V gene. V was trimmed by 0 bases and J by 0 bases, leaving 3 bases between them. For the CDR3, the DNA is TGCGCCAGCAGCTTGGCAGTGAACACTGAAGCTTTCTTT. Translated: CASSLAVNTEAFF. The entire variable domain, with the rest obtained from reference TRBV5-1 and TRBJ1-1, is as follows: KAGVTQTPRYLIKTRGQQVTLSCSPISGHRSVSWYQQTPGQGLQFLFEYFSETQRNKGNFPGRFSGRQFSNSRSEMNVSTLELGDSALYLCASSLAVNTEAFFGQGTRLTVV.

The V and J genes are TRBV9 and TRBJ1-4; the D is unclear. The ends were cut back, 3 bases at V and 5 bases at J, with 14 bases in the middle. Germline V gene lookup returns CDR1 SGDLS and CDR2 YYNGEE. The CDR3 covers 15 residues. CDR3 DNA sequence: TGTGCCAGCAGCGCAGAGCTGACATCCAATGAAAAACTGTTTTTT. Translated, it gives CASSAELTSNEKLFF. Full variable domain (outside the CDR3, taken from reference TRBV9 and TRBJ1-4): DSGVTQTPKHLITATGQRVTLRCSPRSGDLSVYWYQQSLDQGLQFLIQYYNGEERAKGNILERFSAQQFPDLHSELNLSSLELGDSALYFCASSAELTSNEKLFFGSGTQLSVL.

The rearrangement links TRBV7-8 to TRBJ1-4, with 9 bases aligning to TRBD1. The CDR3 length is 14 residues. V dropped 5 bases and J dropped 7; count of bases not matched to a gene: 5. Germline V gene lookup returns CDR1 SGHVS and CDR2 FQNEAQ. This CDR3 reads CASSLTGGPEKLFF. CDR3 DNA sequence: TGTGCCAGCAGCCTCACAGGGGGCCCTGAAAAACTGTTTTTT.

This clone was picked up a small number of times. The CDR3 nucleotides are TGTGCCAGCAGCGGGCAGGGTGAAAAACTGTTTTTT. As protein: CASSGQGEKLFF. The chain employs TRBV5-4 and TRBJ1-4; tentative D call: TRBD1 (5 bases). This CDR3 contains 12 residues. CDR1 is SGHNT and CDR2 is YYREEE in the germline V gene (reference sequence). V lost 4 bases, J lost 7 bases, and 8 bases lay in between.

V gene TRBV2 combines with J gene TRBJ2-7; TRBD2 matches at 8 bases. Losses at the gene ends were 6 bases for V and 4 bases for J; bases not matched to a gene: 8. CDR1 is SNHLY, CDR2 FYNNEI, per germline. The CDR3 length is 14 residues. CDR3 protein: CASRPSLAEYEQYF. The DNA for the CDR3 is TGTGCCAGCAGACCTTCACTAGCGGAATACGAGCAGTACTTC.

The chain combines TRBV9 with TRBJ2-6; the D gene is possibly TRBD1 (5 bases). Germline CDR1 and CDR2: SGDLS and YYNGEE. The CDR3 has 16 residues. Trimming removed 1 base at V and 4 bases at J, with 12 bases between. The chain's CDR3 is CASSVQGLTGANVLTF. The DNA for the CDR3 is TGTGCCAGCAGCGTACAGGGTTTGACGGGGGCCAACGTCCTGACTTTC.

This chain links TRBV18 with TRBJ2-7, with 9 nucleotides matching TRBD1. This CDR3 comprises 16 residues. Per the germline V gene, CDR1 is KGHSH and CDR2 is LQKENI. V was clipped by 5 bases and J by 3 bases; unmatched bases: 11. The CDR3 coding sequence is TGTGCCAGCTCAACCACGCCGGGACAGGGTCTCTACGAGCAGTACTTC. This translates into CASSTTPGQGLYEQYF.

This CDR3 reads CASSQGGTGQYEQYF. The CDR3 region has the DNA TGTGCCAGCAGCCAAGGTGGGACAGGGCAGTACGAGCAGTACTTC. The chain links TRBV4-2 to TRBJ2-7, with 9 bases aligning to TRBD1. The germline CDR1 and CDR2 sequences are LGHNA and YNFKEQ. This CDR3 has 15 residues. J gave up 4 bases and V 1 base, and 5 bases lay outside the gene matches.

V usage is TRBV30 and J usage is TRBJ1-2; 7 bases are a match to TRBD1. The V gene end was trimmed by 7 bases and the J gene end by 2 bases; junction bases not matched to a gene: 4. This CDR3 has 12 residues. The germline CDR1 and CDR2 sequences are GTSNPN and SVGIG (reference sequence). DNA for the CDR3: TGTGCCTACAGACAGGGCAACTATGGCTACACCTTC. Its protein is CAYRQGNYGYTF.

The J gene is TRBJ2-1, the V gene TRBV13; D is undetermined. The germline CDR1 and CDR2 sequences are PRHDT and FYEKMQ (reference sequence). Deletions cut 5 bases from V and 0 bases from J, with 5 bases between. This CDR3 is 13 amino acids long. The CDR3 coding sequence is TGTGCCAGCAGCAGCGTCTCCTACAATGAGCAGTTCTTC. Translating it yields CASSSVSYNEQFF.

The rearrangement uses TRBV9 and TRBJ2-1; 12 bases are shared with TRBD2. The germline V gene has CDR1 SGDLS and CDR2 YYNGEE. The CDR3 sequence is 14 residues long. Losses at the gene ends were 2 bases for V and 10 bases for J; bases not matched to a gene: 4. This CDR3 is CASSVPLAGGEQFF. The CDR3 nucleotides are TGTGCCAGCAGCGTCCCTCTAGCGGGAGGGGAGCAGTTCTTC.

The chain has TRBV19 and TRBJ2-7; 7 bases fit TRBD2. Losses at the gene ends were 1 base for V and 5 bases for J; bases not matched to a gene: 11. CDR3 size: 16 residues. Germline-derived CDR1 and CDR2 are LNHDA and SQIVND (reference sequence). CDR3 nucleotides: TGTGCCAGTAGTATAGGCCTCCGCGGGAGTGTCAACGAGCAGTACTTC. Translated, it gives CASSIGLRGSVNEQYF.

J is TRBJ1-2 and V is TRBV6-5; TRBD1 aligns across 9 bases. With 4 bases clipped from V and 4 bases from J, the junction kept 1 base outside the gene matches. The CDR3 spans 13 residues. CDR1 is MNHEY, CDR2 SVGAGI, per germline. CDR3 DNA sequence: TGTGCCAGCAGTTGGGGACAGGGCTATGGCTACACCTTC. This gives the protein CASSWGQGYGYTF.

CDR3 amino acids: CASSIGGEQYF. DNA of the CDR3: TGTGCCAGTAGTATTGGGGGAGAGCAGTACTTC. The gene calls are TRBV19 and TRBJ2-5, with D perhaps being TRBD1 or TRBD2 (5 bases each). The CDR3 totals 11 residues. The germline gives CDR1 LNHDA, CDR2 SQIVND (reference sequence). V was cut by 3 bases and J by 11 bases, with 10 bases left in between. Combining the CDR3 with reference TRBV19 and TRBJ2-5 gives the whole variable domain DGGITQSPKYLFRKEGQNVTLSCEQNLNHDAMYWYRQDPGQGLRLIYYSQIVNDFQKGDIAEGYSVSREKKESFPLTVTSAQKNPTAFYLCASSIGGEQYFGPGTRLLVL.

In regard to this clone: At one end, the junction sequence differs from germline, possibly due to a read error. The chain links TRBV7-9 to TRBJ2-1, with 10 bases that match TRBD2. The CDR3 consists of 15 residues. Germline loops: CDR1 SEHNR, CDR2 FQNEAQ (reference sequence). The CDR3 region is CASSLAGAGYNEQFF. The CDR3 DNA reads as TGTGCCAGCAGCCTAGCGGGAGCTGGCTACAATGAGCAGTTCTTC.